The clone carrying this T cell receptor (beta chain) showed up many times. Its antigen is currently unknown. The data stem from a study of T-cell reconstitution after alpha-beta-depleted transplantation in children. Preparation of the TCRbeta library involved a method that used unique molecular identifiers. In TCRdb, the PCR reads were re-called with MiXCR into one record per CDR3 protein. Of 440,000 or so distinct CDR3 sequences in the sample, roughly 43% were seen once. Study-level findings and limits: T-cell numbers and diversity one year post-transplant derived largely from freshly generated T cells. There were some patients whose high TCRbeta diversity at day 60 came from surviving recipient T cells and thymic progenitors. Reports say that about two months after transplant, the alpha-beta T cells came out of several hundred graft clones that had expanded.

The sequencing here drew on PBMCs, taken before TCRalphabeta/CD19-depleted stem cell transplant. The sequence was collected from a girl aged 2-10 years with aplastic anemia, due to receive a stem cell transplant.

The CDR3 DNA is TGCGCCAGCAGCTTGGGTTATGGGGGAAGGACTGAAGCTTTCTTT. Translation: CASSLGYGGRTEAFF. The V gene is TRBV5-1, the J gene TRBJ1-1, with a tentative D call TRBD1 (5 bases). This CDR3 has 15 amino acids. V dropped 0 bases and J dropped 5 bases, with 14 bases sitting between them. Per the germline V gene, CDR1 is SGHRS and CDR2 is YFSETQ.